This T cell receptor beta chain appears in the sequencing data of a study of T cell responses to AZD1222 COVID-19 vaccine. Study as a whole: Pooling covered second doses at about 4 or about 12 weeks. Study-wide points: Researchers took repertoire samples only after the peak T cell response had come.

CDR1 SGHVS and CDR2 FNYEAQ come from the germline V gene. The CDR3 has 16 amino acids. Trimming took 5 bases from V and 2 from J, leaving 17 bases between them. As concerns this clone: Antigen: not known.

Assay: immunoSEQ multiplex PCR; the TCRdb copy retains only in-frame clones and omits some. The sample carries 140,000 to 150,000 clones, roughly 90% recorded once. The TCR originated in an adult in good health. The material was peripheral blood, obtained on day 0 of AZD1222 vaccination. The chain combines TRBV7-6 with TRBJ2-3; no definite D call. The CDR3 sequence is CASSRVGESNTDTQYF. DNA of the CDR3: TGTGCCAGCAGCCGCGTCGGCGAAAGTAACACAGATACGCAGTATTTT.